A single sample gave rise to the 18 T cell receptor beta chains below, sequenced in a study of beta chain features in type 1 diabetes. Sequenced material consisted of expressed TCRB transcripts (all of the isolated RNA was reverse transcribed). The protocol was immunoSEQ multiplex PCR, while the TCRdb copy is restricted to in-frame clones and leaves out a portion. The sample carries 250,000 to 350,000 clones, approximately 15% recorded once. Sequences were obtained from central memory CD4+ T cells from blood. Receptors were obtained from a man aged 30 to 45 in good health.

The CDR3: CASSKHLRGGYGYTF. The CDR3 DNA reads TGTGCCAGCAGTAAACATCTCAGGGGGGGCTATGGCTACACCTTC. The chain uses TRBV6-1 and TRBJ1-2; TRBD1 matches at 7 bases. The CDR3 spans 15 residues. V lost 5 bases, J lost 4 bases, and 10 bases stayed unmatched. Germline V gene data show CDR1 as MNHNS and CDR2 as SASEGT.

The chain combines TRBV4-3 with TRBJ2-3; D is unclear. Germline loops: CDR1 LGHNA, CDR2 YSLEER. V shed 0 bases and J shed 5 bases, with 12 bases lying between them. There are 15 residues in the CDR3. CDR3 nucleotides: TGCGCCAGCAGCCAAGATACCCGATTAGGAGATACGCAGTATTTT. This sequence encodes CASSQDTRLGDTQYF.

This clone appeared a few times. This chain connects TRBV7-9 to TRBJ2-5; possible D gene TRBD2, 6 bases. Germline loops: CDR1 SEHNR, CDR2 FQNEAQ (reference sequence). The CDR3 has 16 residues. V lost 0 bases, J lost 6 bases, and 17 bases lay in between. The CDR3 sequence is CASSLAFGGSGKTQYF. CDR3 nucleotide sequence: TGTGCCAGCAGCTTAGCCTTTGGGGGTAGCGGCAAGACCCAGTACTTC.

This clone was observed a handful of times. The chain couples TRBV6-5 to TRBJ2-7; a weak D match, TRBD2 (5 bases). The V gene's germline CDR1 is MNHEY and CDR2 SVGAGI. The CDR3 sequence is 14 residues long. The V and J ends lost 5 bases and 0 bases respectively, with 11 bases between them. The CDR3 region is CASSPGLVSYEQYV. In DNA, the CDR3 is TGTGCCAGCAGTCCAGGACTCGTCTCCTACGAGCAGTACGTC.

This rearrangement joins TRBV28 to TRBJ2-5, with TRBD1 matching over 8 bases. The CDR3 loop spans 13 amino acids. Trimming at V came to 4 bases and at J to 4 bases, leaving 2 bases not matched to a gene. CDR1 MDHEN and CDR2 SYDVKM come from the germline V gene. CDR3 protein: CASSWGTGETQYF. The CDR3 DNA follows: TGTGCCAGCAGTTGGGGGACAGGAGAGACCCAGTACTTC.

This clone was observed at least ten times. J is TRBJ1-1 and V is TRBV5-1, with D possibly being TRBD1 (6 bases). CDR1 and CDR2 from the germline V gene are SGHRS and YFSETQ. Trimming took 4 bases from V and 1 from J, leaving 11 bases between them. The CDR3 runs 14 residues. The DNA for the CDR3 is TGCGCCAGCAGCCCACAGGGATGGAACACTGAAGCTTTCTTT. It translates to CASSPQGWNTEAFF.

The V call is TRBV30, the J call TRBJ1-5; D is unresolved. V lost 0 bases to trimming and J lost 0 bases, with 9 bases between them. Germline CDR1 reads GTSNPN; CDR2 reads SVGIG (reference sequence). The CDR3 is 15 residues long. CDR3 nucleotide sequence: TGTGCCTGGAGTGTACGGGGAAATAGCAATCAGCCCCAGCATTTT. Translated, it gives CAWSVRGNSNQPQHF.

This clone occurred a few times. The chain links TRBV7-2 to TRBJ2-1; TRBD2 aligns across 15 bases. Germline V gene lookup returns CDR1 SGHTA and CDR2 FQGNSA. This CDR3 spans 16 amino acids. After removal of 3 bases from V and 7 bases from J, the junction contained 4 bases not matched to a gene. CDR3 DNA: TGTGCCAGCAGCTTCGGACTAGCGGGGGGGCTAAATGAGCAGTTCTTC. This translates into CASSFGLAGGLNEQFF.

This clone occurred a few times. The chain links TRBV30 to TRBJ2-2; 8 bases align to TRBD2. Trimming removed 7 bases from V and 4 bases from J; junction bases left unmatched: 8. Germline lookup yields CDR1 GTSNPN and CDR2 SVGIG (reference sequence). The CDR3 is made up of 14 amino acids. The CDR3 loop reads CASAGETSTGELFF. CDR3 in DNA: TGTGCCTCAGCGGGAGAAACCTCCACCGGGGAGCTGTTTTTT.

CDR3 nucleotide sequence: TGTGCCAGCAGCAGGGACCCCCGCAATGAGCAGTTCTTC. Translated: CASSRDPRNEQFF. This chain joins TRBV6-5 and TRBJ2-1; D possibly matches TRBD1 or TRBD2 (5 bases each). CDR1 and CDR2 (germline): MNHEY, SVGAGI. The CDR3 spans 13 residues. Between the trimmed V and J ends, which lost 6 bases and 6 bases, there was a span of 12 bases.

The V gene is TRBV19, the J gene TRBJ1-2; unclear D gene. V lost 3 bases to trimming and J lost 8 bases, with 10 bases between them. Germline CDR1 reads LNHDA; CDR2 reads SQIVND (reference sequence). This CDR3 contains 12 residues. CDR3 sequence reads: CASSILDGGYTF. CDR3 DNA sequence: TGTGCCAGTAGTATTCTCGACGGGGGCTACACCTTC.

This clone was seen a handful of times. The CDR3 loop is CATIRGSSYNEQFF. In DNA, the CDR3 is TGTGCCACCATTCGGGGGTCGTCCTACAATGAGCAGTTCTTC. The V call is TRBV19, the J call TRBJ2-1, with D possibly matching TRBD2 (6 bases). Trimming removed 10 bases from V and 1 base from J, with 14 bases in between. Per the germline V gene, CDR1 is LNHDA and CDR2 is SQIVND (reference sequence). The CDR3 has 14 amino acids. The full variable domain, in which reference TRBV19 and TRBJ2-1 provide the parts outside the CDR3, is DGGITQSPKYLFRKEGQNVTLSCEQNLNHDAMYWYRQDPGQGLRLIYYSQIVNDFQKGDIAEGYSVSREKKESFPLTVTSAQKNPTAFYLCATIRGSSYNEQFFGPGTRLTVL.

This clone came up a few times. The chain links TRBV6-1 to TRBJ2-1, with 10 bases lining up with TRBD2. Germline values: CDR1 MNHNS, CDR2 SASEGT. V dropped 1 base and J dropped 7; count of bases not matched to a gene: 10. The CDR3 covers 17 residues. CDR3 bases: TGTGCCAGCAGTGAAGAGGTCAGGACTAGCGGTCGAAATGAGCAGTTCTTC. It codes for CASSEEVRTSGRNEQFF.

This chain's CDR3 is CASSFGGGGELFF. The CDR3 nucleotides are TGTGCCAGCAGCTTCGGCGGGGGCGGGGAGCTGTTTTTT. The chain joins TRBV7-9 to TRBJ2-2; 7 bases are a match to TRBD2. The germline gives CDR1 SEHNR, CDR2 FQNEAQ (reference sequence). With V trimmed by 3 bases and J by 7 bases, 2 bases remained unmatched. This CDR3 region has 13 residues.

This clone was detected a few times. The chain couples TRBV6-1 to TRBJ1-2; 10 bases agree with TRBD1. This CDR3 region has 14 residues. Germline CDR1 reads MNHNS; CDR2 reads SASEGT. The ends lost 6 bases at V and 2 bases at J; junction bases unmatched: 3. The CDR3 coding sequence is TGTGCCAGCAGGCCGACAGGGGGCAACTATGGCTACACCTTC. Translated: CASRPTGGNYGYTF.

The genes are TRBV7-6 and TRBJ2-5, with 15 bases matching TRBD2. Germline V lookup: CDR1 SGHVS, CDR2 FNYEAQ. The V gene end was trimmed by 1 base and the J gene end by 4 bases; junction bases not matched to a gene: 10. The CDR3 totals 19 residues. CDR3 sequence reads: CASSLGGGGLAGGGETQYF. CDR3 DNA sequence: TGTGCCAGCAGCTTAGGAGGAGGGGGACTAGCGGGAGGAGGAGAGACCCAGTACTTC.

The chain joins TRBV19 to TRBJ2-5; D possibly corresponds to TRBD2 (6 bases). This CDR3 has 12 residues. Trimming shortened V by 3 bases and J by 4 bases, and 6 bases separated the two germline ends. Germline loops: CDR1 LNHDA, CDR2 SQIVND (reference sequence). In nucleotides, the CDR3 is TGTGCCAGTAGTATGGGGGGAGAGACCCAGTACTTC. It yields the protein CASSMGGETQYF.

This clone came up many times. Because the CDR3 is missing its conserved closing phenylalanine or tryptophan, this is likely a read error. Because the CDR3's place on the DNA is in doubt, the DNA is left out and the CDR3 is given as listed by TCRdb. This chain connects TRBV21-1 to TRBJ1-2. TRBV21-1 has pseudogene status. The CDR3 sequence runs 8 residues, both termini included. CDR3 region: CASSKGEP.